Following are 8 T cell receptor beta chains from one sample sequenced in a study of persistence of HIV-infected CD4 T cells (dated by TCRdb to 2019 to 2021). The intended sense of this specimen's treatment or condition label: suppressive antiretroviral therapy. Lysates of CMV-infected fibroblasts were used at 9 to 10 ug/mL for cell stimulation. Nonresponding CD40L-negative CD69-negative CD45RO-high memory CD4+ T cells were sorted as memory populations depleted of antigen-responding cells. The immunoSEQ hsTCRB assay version 4 in survey mode was used to sequence TCRbeta repertoires from genomic DNA. Not all clones reach the TCRdb copy of this immuneACCESS table, which keeps in-frame sequences only. Checked studies attribute under half of the gap to unresolved V genes and leave the rest unexplained. Within this sample are fewer than 30,000 clones, with roughly 78% of them counted one time only. The ten largest clones take up about 4.6% of the sample.

These TCRs are of unknown antigen specificity. Specimen: CD4+ T cells sorted from PBMCs after approximately 19-hour stimulation, collected from a patient who received antiretroviral therapy. The intended sense of this specimen's cell subset or site label: CD40L-CD69- CD45RO-high memory CD4 T cells not responding to CMV lysate. The receptors were gathered from an adult man with HIV who was CMV-seropositive.

This chain joins TRBV6-5 and TRBJ2-1; a weak D match, TRBD2 (6 bases). This CDR3 is built from 15 residues. Germline CDR1 and CDR2: MNHEY and SVGAGI. Trimming removed 4 bases at V and 7 bases at J, with 17 bases between. The CDR3 nucleotides read TGTGCCAGCAGTTCCCCTAGCGAGGGTCAAAATGAGCAGTTCTTC. Encoded protein: CASSSPSEGQNEQFF.

The table lists this clone with a few counts. The CDR3 is CASSYSPALGSPLHF. CDR3 nucleotides: TGTGCCAGCAGTTACTCTCCCGCTCTGGGCTCACCCCTCCACTTT. The chain links TRBV6-5 to TRBJ1-6; D not certain. The CDR3 spans 15 residues. Trimming pared 0 bases from V and 10 bases from J, leaving 13 bases between. Germline loops: CDR1 MNHEY, CDR2 SVGAGI.

This chain connects TRBV5-8 to TRBJ2-3; maybe TRBD1 (5 bases). Trimming took off 4 bases at V and 2 bases at J, with 17 bases between the two ends. CDR3 length equals 16 residues. Germline CDR1 and CDR2: SGHTS and YDEGEE. In DNA, the CDR3 is TGTGCCAGCAGCCAAGGACAAAAGTGGCCCACAGATACGCAGTATTTT. Amino acids: CASSQGQKWPTDTQYF.

CDR3 protein: CASSYPGQANNEQFF. The CDR3 DNA follows: TGTGCCAGCAGTTATCCGGGACAGGCTAACAATGAGCAGTTCTTC. V gene TRBV7-9 combines with J gene TRBJ2-1; 8 bases align to TRBD1. After removal of 6 bases from V and 5 bases from J, the junction contained 9 bases not matched to a gene. Germline CDR1 is SEHNR and CDR2 is FQNEAQ (reference sequence). This CDR3 spans 15 amino acids.

V is TRBV7-3 and J is TRBJ2-2; TRBD2 aligns across 9 bases. The CDR3 totals 17 residues. The V gene's germline CDR1 is SGHTA and CDR2 FQGTGA. V lost 5 bases and J lost 5; bases outside the gene matches: 12. This CDR3 reads CASSHGRLAAGTGELFF. Here the CDR3 DNA reads TGTGCCAGCAGCCACGGGCGACTAGCGGCGGGGACCGGGGAGCTGTTTTTT. Together with reference TRBV7-3 and TRBJ2-2, the CDR3 gives the full variable domain: GAGVSQTPSNKVTEKGKYVELRCDPISGHTALYWYRQSLGQGPEFLIYFQGTGAADDSGLPNDRFFAVRPEGSVSTLKIQRTERGDSAVYLCASSHGRLAAGTGELFFGEGSRLTVL.

The CDR3 DNA sequence: TGTGCCAGCAGCTTGGACCCGGGGCCCTACGAGCAGTACTTC. Amino acid sequence: CASSLDPGPYEQYF. The J gene is TRBJ2-7, the V gene TRBV5-4; either TRBD1 or TRBD2 may supply D (5 bases each). The V gene's germline CDR1 is SGHNT and CDR2 YYREEE (reference sequence). Trimming pared 0 bases from V and 2 bases from J, leaving 9 bases between. CDR3 size: 14 residues. Drawing the rest from reference TRBV5-4 and TRBJ2-7, the complete variable domain is ETGVTQSPTHLIKTRGQQVTLRCSSQSGHNTVSWYQQALGQGPQFIFQYYREEENGRGNFPPRFSGLQFPNYSSELNVNALELDDSALYLCASSLDPGPYEQYFGPGTRLTVT.

The V call is TRBV20-1, the J call TRBJ2-6, with 11 bases matching TRBD2. V trimming: 3 bases; J trimming: 1 base; junction bases outside the gene matches: 2. CDR1 and CDR2 from the germline V gene are DFQATT and SNEGSKA (reference sequence). The CDR3 is 16 residues long. The CDR3 DNA reads as TGCAGTGCTAGTACTAGCGGGGGTTCTGGGGCCAACGTCCTGACTTTC. It is translated as CSASTSGGSGANVLTF.

CDR3 residues: CASIEQTSEAFF. In DNA form, the CDR3 reads TGTGCCAGCATAGAACAGACTTCTGAAGCTTTCTTT. V gene TRBV7-9 combines with J gene TRBJ1-1; D gene uncertain. Trimming cost V 7 bases and J 6 bases, with 12 bases left between them. The germline CDR1 and CDR2 sequences are SEHNR and FQNEAQ (reference sequence). CDR3 length: 12 residues.